This T cell receptor (beta chain) was sequenced for a study of T cell repertoires in cytomegalovirus infection. Germline V CDR1 and CDR2: MGHRA, YSYEKL. V was pared by 0 bases and J by 8 bases, with 22 bases between. CDR3 size: 18 residues. TCRdb re-analysed the reads in MiXCR, keeping a single row per CDR3 protein. This table has 85,000 to 120,000 distinct CDR3 sequences, approximately 17% appearing once. The source of this sequence is a human donor in good health (CMV status not recorded). Some clones in this sample may be carry-over from other donors' samples. What was sequenced was PBMCs. The chain carries TRBV4-1 and TRBJ1-4; no clear D. The CDR3 coding sequence is TGCGCCAGCAGCCAAGAAAGAATGGGGTTTGGCGACTTGGAAAAACTGTTTTTT. This sequence encodes CASSQERMGFGDLEKLFF.